A single TCR beta chain is shown here with its context. As handled by the study authors: How many nucleated cells were present was estimated from reference gene primer amplification. Only in-frame clones appear in the TCRdb table, and some are missing; sequencing was by immunoSEQ multiplex PCR. Clone size and the V and J calls come from that table; the DNA yielded D and trimming. The repertoire consists of some 400,000 clones, with 75% to 90% occurring once and the leading ten covering 0.95% to 1.2%. The data are from a study of blood T cell repertoires in COVID-19. Study summary: The cDNA or gDNA used as material had been derived from T cells, B-cell-depleted T cells, or PBMCs.

V shed 4 bases and J shed 0 bases, with 16 bases lying between them. Germline V CDR1 and CDR2: SGHRS, YFSETQ. This CDR3 has 16 amino acids. Participants reported their clinical history, and cohort assignment relied on those reports. Resolution of symptoms, clearance, or two negative PCRs was present in recovered Cohort 3 donors. The sequence was collected from a man under 40 who had recovered from COVID-19. The V gene is TRBV5-1, the J gene TRBJ1-1, with D tentatively TRBD1 (5 bases). The sequenced sample was PBMCs or T cells enriched from blood (not recorded which). The CDR3 loop reads CASSLPQDRLNTEAFF. CDR3 bases: TGCGCCAGCAGCCTACCCCAAGACAGATTGAACACTGAAGCTTTCTTT.